The 22 T cell receptor beta chains presented below share a single source sample, sequenced in a study of T cell responses to AZD1222 COVID-19 vaccine (dated by TCRdb to 2020 to 2022). Taken with the paper, the label for time point translates to: baseline before first vaccination. Preparation of the library involved the immunoSEQ multiplex PCR assay. Imported from immuneACCESS, the table was reduced by TCRdb to in-frame sequences with V and J called. These copies leave out some clones; in studies compared against another copy, an unresolved V gene accounts for under half, and the cause of the remainder is not known. For this sample the table gives approximately 90,000 clones, of which about nine tenths were detected only once. The ten largest make up about 2.2% of the sample. Sequenced here: peripheral blood, sampled on day 0 of AZD1222 vaccination. Receptor source: an adult in good health.

This clone was counted a few times. The rearrangement uses TRBV12-3 or TRBV12-4 and TRBJ1-1; 9 nucleotides match TRBD1. CDR3 length equals 13 residues. V shed 5 bases, J shed 8 bases, and the junction held 6 bases outside the gene matches. CDR3 in amino acids: CASSRTGVAEAFF. CDR3 bases: TGTGCCAGCAGTAGGACAGGGGTCGCCGAAGCTTTCTTT.

V and J are TRBV6-5 and TRBJ2-7; 9 nucleotides align to TRBD2. The CDR3 spans 14 residues. The germline V gene has CDR1 MNHEY and CDR2 SVGAGI. Unmatched junction bases numbered 6, after V lost 7 bases and J lost 2 bases. In DNA, the CDR3 is TGTGCCAGCACCACCGGGACTAGCACCTACGAGCAGTACTTC. This encodes CASTTGTSTYEQYF.

This chain uses TRBV5-1 with TRBJ2-2; 13 bases are shared with TRBD2. Unmatched junction bases numbered 4, after V lost 3 bases and J lost 8 bases. CDR3 length equals 15 residues. Looked up from germline, CDR1 is SGHRS and CDR2 is YFSETQ. The CDR3 here is CASSSGLAGVGELFF. Written as DNA, the CDR3 is TGCGCCAGCAGCTCCGGACTAGCGGGAGTAGGGGAGCTGTTTTTT.

This chain uses TRBV18 with TRBJ2-7; D is perhaps TRBD1 (6 bases). Germline V gene lookup returns CDR1 KGHSH and CDR2 LQKENI. The V end was cut by 2 bases, the J end by 1 base, with 9 bases between. This CDR3 contains 14 residues. The CDR3 loop reads CASSPAQGSYEQYF. The CDR3 region has the DNA TGTGCCAGCTCACCAGCACAGGGTTCCTACGAGCAGTACTTC.

The chain uses TRBV4-3 and TRBJ2-1, with TRBD2 matching 13 bases. Germline values: CDR1 LGHNA, CDR2 YSLEER. Trimming removed 1 base from V and 12 bases from J; junction bases left unmatched: 12. CDR3 length: 17 amino acids. CDR3 bases: TGCGCCAGCAGCCAAGCCTACACTAGCGGGGGGGCCGGGCCGCAGTTCTTC. Amino acid sequence: CASSQAYTSGGAGPQFF.

V gene TRBV5-4 combines with J gene TRBJ1-1; D is ambiguous. The CDR3 has 12 amino acids. Germline V gene sequence: CDR1 SGHNT, CDR2 YYREEE (reference sequence). Trimming removed 10 bases at V and 0 bases at J, with 10 bases between. CDR3 DNA sequence: TGTGCCGGAGGGTCATTGAACACTGAAGCTTTCTTT. It specifies CAGGSLNTEAFF.

The chain carries TRBV7-9 and TRBJ1-2, with unresolved D. CDR3 size: 13 residues. The V end was cut by 6 bases, the J end by 8 bases, with 16 bases between. The germline V gene encodes CDR1 SEHNR and CDR2 FQNEAQ (reference sequence). CDR3 sequence: CASSLEGGLGYTF. The CDR3 DNA is TGTGCCAGCAGTTTGGAGGGCGGTCTCGGCTACACCTTC.

The chain carries TRBV9 and TRBJ1-2; D unclear. Germline V lookup: CDR1 SGDLS, CDR2 YYNGEE. The CDR3 totals 11 residues. Trimming removed 7 bases from V and 0 bases from J, with 4 bases in between. The CDR3 here is CASRANYGYTF. In DNA form, the CDR3 reads TGTGCCAGCCGAGCTAACTATGGCTACACCTTC. The entire variable domain, with the rest obtained from reference TRBV9 and TRBJ1-2, is as follows: DSGVTQTPKHLITATGQRVTLRCSPRSGDLSVYWYQQSLDQGLQFLIQYYNGEERAKGNILERFSAQQFPDLHSELNLSSLELGDSALYFCASRANYGYTFGSGTRLTVV.

This chain joins TRBV5-8 and TRBJ2-7; no clear D gene. The CDR3 spans 15 residues. The V and J ends lost 0 bases and 4 bases respectively, with 14 bases between them. Germline V gene sequence: CDR1 SGHTS, CDR2 YDEGEE. In DNA, the CDR3 is TGTGCCAGCAGCTTGGGGCAAGGCCTAAAATACGAGCAGTACTTC. Translated, it gives CASSLGQGLKYEQYF. Full variable domain (rest looked up from reference TRBV5-8 and TRBJ2-7): EAGVTQSPTHLIKTRGQQATLRCSPISGHTSVYWYQQALGLGLQFLLWYDEGEERNRGNFPPRFSGRQFPNYSSELNVNALELEDSALYLCASSLGQGLKYEQYFGPGTRLTVT.

The chain has TRBV7-2 and TRBJ1-1, with D uncertain. The germline V and J ends were trimmed by 3 bases and 1 base, with 6 bases remaining between them. CDR3 length: 13 residues. CDR1 is SGHTA and CDR2 is FQGNSA in the germline V gene. The CDR3 nucleotides read TGTGCCAGCAGCTTGCAGAGGAACACTGAAGCTTTCTTT. Protein: CASSLQRNTEAFF.

V gene TRBV6-5 combines with J gene TRBJ1-1; 8 bases are a match to TRBD1. Germline lookup yields CDR1 MNHEY and CDR2 SVGAGI. The CDR3 consists of 15 residues. V dropped 0 bases and J dropped 5; count of bases not matched to a gene: 5. In DNA form, the CDR3 reads TGTGCCAGCAGTTACTCGGTTCAGGGGGCAACTGAAGCTTTCTTT. This gives the protein CASSYSVQGATEAFF.

As regards this clone: A much larger clone lies a single base off, so this may be a read error. This rearrangement joins TRBV27 to TRBJ2-1; D uncertain. Looked up from germline, CDR1 is MNHEY and CDR2 is SMNVEV (reference sequence). The CDR3 has 11 residues. Here the CDR3 DNA reads TGTGCCAGCAGTTCTGTTGGTGAGCAGCTCTTC. Translation: CASSSVGEQLF.

The chain carries TRBV7-8 and TRBJ2-2; a weak D match, TRBD1 (5 bases). V lost 5 bases, J lost 5 bases, and 9 bases lay in between. CDR1 is SGHVS and CDR2 is FQNEAQ in the germline V gene. The CDR3 extends over 13 amino acids. CDR3 in DNA: TGTGCCAGCAGCGCCTCAGGGACCGGGGAGCTGTTTTTT. Translation: CASSASGTGELFF. Together with reference TRBV7-8 and TRBJ2-2, the CDR3 gives the full variable domain: GAGVSQSPRYKVAKRGQDVALRCDPISGHVSLFWYQQALGQGPEFLTYFQNEAQLDKSGLPSDRFFAERPEGSVSTLKIQRTQQEDSAVYLCASSASGTGELFFGEGSRLTVL.

The chain couples TRBV2 to TRBJ1-5, with a tentative D call TRBD1 (6 bases). CDR1 is SNHLY and CDR2 is FYNNEI in the germline V gene. The V end was cut by 8 bases, the J end by 6 bases, with 20 bases between. This CDR3 is 15 amino acids long. The CDR3: CASQRQGSSSQPQHF. CDR3 nucleotides: TGTGCCAGCCAAAGGCAGGGGTCGTCGAGTCAGCCCCAGCATTTT.

The chain links TRBV10-3 to TRBJ1-5; TRBD1 matches at 10 bases. Germline CDR1 and CDR2: ENHRY and SYGVKD. CDR3 length: 15 residues. V dropped 6 bases and J dropped 5; count of bases not matched to a gene: 7. This chain's CDR3 is CAISPGQGDYQPQHF. DNA for the CDR3: TGTGCCATCAGCCCCGGACAGGGGGATTATCAGCCCCAGCATTTT.

This clone was seen a handful of times. The chain recombines TRBV3-1 (or the pseudogene TRBV3-2) with TRBJ2-1; D may be TRBD1 (6 bases). V was pared by 4 bases and J by 15 bases, with 19 bases between. The CDR3 runs to 13 residues. Germline V gene sequence: CDR1 LGHDT, CDR2 YNNKEL (reference sequence). CDR3 sequence (DNA): TGTGCCAGCAGCCGGAACCGGGACACTGAAAGGTTCTTC. Protein: CASSRNRDTERFF.

The chain couples TRBV7-6 to TRBJ1-2; 7 bases match TRBD1. V lost 1 base and J lost 1; bases outside the gene matches: 6. The CDR3 runs 16 residues. Germline loops: CDR1 SGHVS, CDR2 FNYEAQ. This CDR3 is CASSLGVGTDNYGYTF. The CDR3 coding sequence is TGTGCCAGCAGCTTAGGCGTCGGGACAGATAACTATGGCTACACCTTC.

This rearrangement joins TRBV5-1 to TRBJ1-1; 9 bases align to TRBD1. The CDR3 length is 15 residues. Germline values: CDR1 SGHRS, CDR2 YFSETQ. V trimming: 1 base; J trimming: 4 bases; junction bases outside the gene matches: 5. Here the CDR3 DNA reads TGCGCCAGCAGCTTGAACCCGACAGGGGGCACTGAAGCTTTCTTT. It is translated as CASSLNPTGGTEAFF.

The rearrangement joins TRBV21-1 to TRBJ2-7; the DNA was not compared with TRBD2, the D call given in the table. TRBV21-1 has pseudogene status. CDR3 size: 16 residues. The CDR3 coding sequence is TGTGCCAGCAGTCCTATCTGGGCGGGAAAGTTATACGAGCAGTACTTC. Translation: CASSPIWAGKLYEQYF.

This clone is labeled as medium-sized. CDR3 sequence (DNA): TGTGCCAGCAGCCATACTAGCGGGGGGCCCAATGAGCAGTTCTTC. Residues: CASSHTSGGPNEQFF. V is TRBV7-9 and J is TRBJ2-1, with 12 bases fitting TRBD2. Germline CDR1 and CDR2: SEHNR and FQNEAQ (reference sequence). This CDR3 comprises 15 residues. J lost 6 bases, V lost 5 bases, and 5 bases had no gene match. The full variable domain, completed using reference TRBV7-9 and TRBJ2-1, is DTGVSQNPRHKITKRGQNVTFRCDPISEHNRLYWYRQTLGQGPEFLTYFQNEAQLEKSRLLSDRFSAERPKGSFSTLEIQRTEQGDSAMYLCASSHTSGGPNEQFFGPGTRLTVL.

The V call is TRBV5-4, the J call TRBJ1-1; D is ambiguous. The CDR3 covers 12 residues. Germline CDR1 and CDR2: SGHNT and YYREEE (reference sequence). V was shortened by 5 bases and J by 3 bases, with 8 bases between the two germline ends. The CDR3 sequence: CASRGVDTEAFF. CDR3 DNA sequence: TGTGCCAGCAGAGGTGTGGACACTGAAGCTTTCTTT.

V is TRBV7-2 and J is TRBJ1-6; D gene uncertain. The CDR3 is made up of 16 amino acids. V was clipped by 1 base and J by 7 bases, with 14 bases between them. Looked up from germline, CDR1 is SGHTA and CDR2 is FQGNSA. The CDR3 nucleotides read TGTGCCAGCAGCTTAGTATCAGGCCGTGCGAATTCACCCCTCCACTTT. Translated, it gives CASSLVSGRANSPLHF. Together with reference TRBV7-2 and TRBJ1-6, the CDR3 gives the full variable domain: GAGVSQSPSNKVTEKGKDVELRCDPISGHTALYWYRQSLGQGLEFLIYFQGNSAPDKSGLPSDRFSAERTGGSVSTLTIQRTQQEDSAVYLCASSLVSGRANSPLHFGNGTRLTVT.